The 29 T cell receptor beta chains reported below all come from one sample, sequenced in a study of identical twins. TCRdb reanalysed the 5' RACE reads using MiXCR and keeps one entry per CDR3 protein. The sample has roughly 200,000 distinct CDR3 sequences, more than 15% seen once; the top ten hold around two fifths. These records were also assigned to another study, of T cells expressing NK-cell markers.

The specimen was CD8+ T cells sorted from blood. These receptors originate from a woman in her late teens or twenties in good health.

This clonotype was found a few times. The chain uses TRBV5-4 and TRBJ1-5; D not resolved. CDR1 and CDR2 (germline): SGHNT, YYREEE (reference sequence). V was trimmed by 2 bases and J by 0 bases, leaving 6 bases between them. This CDR3 is 14 amino acids long. The CDR3 sequence is CASSLHSSNQPQHF. CDR3 in DNA: TGTGCCAGCAGCTTACACAGTAGCAATCAGCCCCAGCATTTT. The entire variable domain, with the rest obtained from reference TRBV5-4 and TRBJ1-5, is as follows: ETGVTQSPTHLIKTRGQQVTLRCSSQSGHNTVSWYQQALGQGPQFIFQYYREEENGRGNFPPRFSGLQFPNYSSELNVNALELDDSALYLCASSLHSSNQPQHFGDGTRLSIL.

With regard to this clonotype: An end of the junction differs from the germline gene, which may be a read error. The chain is built from TRBV12-3 or TRBV12-4 and TRBJ2-2, with D tentatively TRBD2 (5 bases). The CDR3 loop spans 14 amino acids. The CDR3: CASSLALSTGELFF. Here the CDR3 DNA reads TGTGCCAGCAGTCTAGCTTTAAGCACCGGGGAGCTGTTTTTT.

J is TRBJ1-1 and V is TRBV12-3 or TRBV12-4; tentative D call: TRBD1 (5 bases). Deletions cut 1 base from V and 3 bases from J, with 9 bases between. This CDR3 is built from 14 residues. CDR3 region: CASSLVGRDTEAFF. The CDR3 DNA reads TGTGCCAGCAGTTTAGTGGGGCGCGACACTGAAGCTTTCTTT.

This chain links TRBV5-7 with TRBJ2-2, with a possible D match to TRBD2 (6 bases). TRBV5-7 is an ORF for which the function is uncertain. The CDR3 runs 17 residues. V was shortened by 4 bases and J by 5 bases, with 21 bases between the two germline ends. DNA for the CDR3: TGTGCCAGCAGCCGGGGGTACGGGCGGGAAGGAACCGGGGAGCTGTTTTTT. It is translated as CASSRGYGREGTGELFF.

The rearrangement joins TRBV19 to TRBJ2-1; the match to TRBD2 covers 8 bases. Germline V CDR1 and CDR2: LNHDA, SQIVND (reference sequence). The CDR3 is 15 residues long. V shed 3 bases, J shed 4 bases, and the junction held 5 bases outside the gene matches. The CDR3 DNA reads as TGTGCCAGTAGTATTAGCGGGAATGGTTACAATGAGCAGTTCTTC. Translation: CASSISGNGYNEQFF.

The genes are TRBV9 and TRBJ2-3, with 8 bases identical to TRBD2. This CDR3 region has 15 residues. V lost 0 bases and J lost 5; bases outside the gene matches: 5. CDR1 and CDR2 from the germline V gene are SGDLS and YYNGEE. CDR3 bases: TGTGCCAGCAGCGTAGACGGGAGGGCCAGAGATACGCAGTATTTT. Its translation: CASSVDGRARDTQYF.

CDR3 sequence (DNA): TGTGCCAGCAGCTTAAGCGTGCCCTCCTACGAGCAGTACTTC. Protein product: CASSLSVPSYEQYF. The V call is TRBV7-9, the J call TRBJ2-7; no firm D call. This CDR3 comprises 14 residues. V gave up 2 bases and J gave up 0 bases, with 8 bases separating them. The V gene's germline CDR1 is SEHNR and CDR2 FQNEAQ (reference sequence).

The chain links TRBV12-3 or TRBV12-4 to TRBJ2-3; 7 nucleotides agree with TRBD1. The ends lost 8 bases at V and 2 bases at J; junction bases unmatched: 4. This CDR3 region has 13 residues. The CDR3 reads CASRDSYTDTQYF. The DNA for the CDR3 is TGTGCCAGCCGGGACAGTTACACAGATACGCAGTATTTT.

The V and J genes are TRBV20-1 and TRBJ1-4; no reliable D call. Germline loops: CDR1 DFQATT, CDR2 SNEGSKA (reference sequence). V dropped 6 bases and J dropped 8 bases, with 22 bases sitting between them. This CDR3 has 15 amino acids. The CDR3, as DNA: TGCAGTGCGCCCGTGGGGAGCAGCCTAGGGGAAAAACTGTTTTTT. This sequence encodes CSAPVGSSLGEKLFF.

This clonotype came up a few times. The chain couples TRBV2 to TRBJ1-5; perhaps TRBD1 as D (6 bases). Trimming cost V 5 bases and J 7 bases, with 12 bases left between them. Germline V gene lookup returns CDR1 SNHLY and CDR2 FYNNEI. The CDR3 length is 13 residues. CDR3 sequence (DNA): TGTGCCAGCAGTTCAGGGGCCCGGCAGCCCCAGCATTTT. Translation gives CASSSGARQPQHF.

The table lists this clonotype with a few counts. V usage is TRBV9 and J usage is TRBJ2-1; D perhaps matches TRBD2 (5 bases). Germline CDR1 and CDR2: SGDLS and YYNGEE. This CDR3 spans 14 amino acids. V lost 2 bases to trimming and J lost 5 bases, with 11 bases between them. The CDR3 DNA sequence: TGTGCCAGCAGCGTTCGGGGAATCAACAATGAGCAGTTCTTC. The encoded protein is CASSVRGINNEQFF. The full variable domain, its missing parts supplied by reference TRBV9 and TRBJ2-1, is DSGVTQTPKHLITATGQRVTLRCSPRSGDLSVYWYQQSLDQGLQFLIQYYNGEERAKGNILERFSAQQFPDLHSELNLSSLELGDSALYFCASSVRGINNEQFFGPGTRLTVL.

The chain recombines TRBV2 with TRBJ2-7, with D hard to call. This CDR3 spans 11 amino acids. Germline CDR1 SNHLY, CDR2 FYNNEI. V was pared by 0 bases and J by 7 bases, with 4 bases between. CDR3 nucleotide sequence: TGTGCCAGCAGTGAAGCCCAAGAGCAGTACTTC. Its protein product is CASSEAQEQYF.

This clonotype was recorded at least ten times. The rearrangement links TRBV20-1 to TRBJ2-7; D is unclear. The ends were cut back, 0 bases at V and 3 bases at J, with 15 bases in the middle. The CDR3 is made up of 15 amino acids. CDR1 is DFQATT and CDR2 is SNEGSKA in the germline V gene (reference sequence). CDR3 sequence: CSARDTPRHGYEQYF. The CDR3 bases are TGCAGTGCTAGAGATACCCCCAGGCATGGCTACGAGCAGTACTTC.

The sample holds a few counts of this clonotype. The V call is TRBV7-8, the J call TRBJ2-7; D could derive from TRBD1 or TRBD2 (5 bases each). V was pared by 4 bases and J by 3 bases, with 16 bases between. CDR1 is SGHVS, CDR2 FQNEAQ, per germline. This CDR3 region has 15 residues. The CDR3 reads CASSSPGTSGYEQYF. Here the CDR3 DNA reads TGTGCCAGCAGCTCGCCCGGGACCTCGGGCTACGAGCAGTACTTC.

This clonotype was seen more than once but under ten times. The chain joins TRBV7-6 to TRBJ1-1; D gene unclear. The ends were cut back, 0 bases at V and 4 bases at J, with 12 bases in the middle. This CDR3 has 15 amino acids. The germline gives CDR1 SGHVS, CDR2 FNYEAQ. DNA of the CDR3: TGTGCCAGCAGCTTAGCCGGGCGGGAGGGCACTGAAGCTTTCTTT. Translating it yields CASSLAGREGTEAFF.

This clonotype was counted only a few times. This chain links TRBV2 with TRBJ2-7, with D maybe TRBD2 (6 bases). CDR1 and CDR2 from the germline V gene are SNHLY and FYNNEI. This CDR3 spans 15 amino acids. Trimming removed 3 bases at V and 8 bases at J, with 20 bases between. CDR3 residues: CASSEGRTRYGQQYF. CDR3 bases: TGTGCCAGCAGTGAGGGGAGGACCCGGTACGGTCAGCAGTACTTC.

The J gene is TRBJ2-7, the V gene TRBV7-6; D is unresolved. CDR3 length equals 14 residues. V lost 3 bases and J 6 bases, leaving 15 bases between the germline ends. Germline V gene lookup returns CDR1 SGHVS and CDR2 FNYEAQ. In DNA, the CDR3 is TGTGCCAGCAGCTTGGGTGACCGGTCGCTCGAGCAGTACTTC. Translated: CASSLGDRSLEQYF.

There are many counts of this clonotype. This chain uses TRBV11-2 with TRBJ2-1, with 10 bases that match TRBD2. The length of the CDR3 is 15 residues. From germline, CDR1 is SGHAT and CDR2 FQNNGV. V gave up 1 base and J gave up 9 bases; unmatched junction bases: 6. This CDR3 is CASSLVTSGTSEQFF. CDR3 DNA: TGTGCCAGCAGCTTAGTAACTAGCGGGACGAGTGAGCAGTTCTTC.

The V and J genes are TRBV11-2 and TRBJ1-2; 7 bases map to TRBD1. V gave up 7 bases and J gave up 4 bases; unmatched junction bases: 12. CDR1 is SGHAT, CDR2 FQNNGV, per germline. CDR3 length equals 15 residues. CDR3 in amino acids: CASTAPGQILYGYTF. CDR3 nucleotide sequence: TGTGCCAGCACCGCCCCGGGACAGATCCTCTATGGCTACACCTTC. The full variable domain, rest sourced from reference TRBV11-2 and TRBJ1-2, is EAGVAQSPRYKIIEKRQSVAFWCNPISGHATLYWYQQILGQGPKLLIQFQNNGVVDDSQLPKDRFSAERLKGVDSTLKIQPAKLEDSAVYLCASTAPGQILYGYTFGSGTRLTVV.

The table lists this clonotype with a few counts. DNA for the CDR3: TGTGCCAGCAGACGGGACGCAAGCTATGGCTACACCTTC. This translates into CASRRDASYGYTF. V usage is TRBV6-1 and J usage is TRBJ1-2; tentative D call: TRBD1 (5 bases). With 6 bases removed from V and 4 bases from J, the gap between germline ends came to 12 bases. CDR1 is MNHNS and CDR2 is SASEGT in the germline V gene. The CDR3 sequence is 13 residues long.

This clonotype was recorded a few times. This chain links TRBV7-9 with TRBJ2-7; no clear D gene. This CDR3 is built from 14 residues. V was clipped by 4 bases and J by 2 bases, with 12 bases between them. Germline CDR1 is SEHNR and CDR2 is FQNEAQ (reference sequence). The CDR3 protein is CASSSPPSPYEQYF. For the CDR3, the DNA is TGTGCCAGCAGCTCGCCTCCGAGTCCCTACGAGCAGTACTTC.

In this sample, this clonotype turned up a few times. V and J are TRBV7-9 and TRBJ2-5; 13 bases map to TRBD2. V dropped 5 bases and J dropped 3; count of bases not matched to a gene: 9. Germline V gene data show CDR1 as SEHNR and CDR2 as FQNEAQ (reference sequence). CDR3 length equals 17 residues. The DNA for the CDR3 is TGTGCCAGCAGCCTCACTAACGGACTAGCGGGAGAAGAGACCCAGTACTTC. Its translation: CASSLTNGLAGEETQYF.

The V gene is TRBV10-1, the J gene TRBJ2-1; TRBD1 or TRBD2 may be the D gene (5 bases each). This CDR3 comprises 18 residues. The V and J ends lost 0 bases and 4 bases respectively, with 19 bases between them. CDR1 is WNHNN and CDR2 is SYGVQD in the germline V gene (reference sequence). The CDR3 DNA is TGCGCCAGCAGTGAGTCGAGAGGGGCGAGTCCGAAATACAATGAGCAGTTCTTC. It yields the protein CASSESRGASPKYNEQFF.

The gene calls are TRBV5-1 and TRBJ2-1, with D possibly called TRBD1 or TRBD2 (5 bases each). The CDR3 sequence is 14 residues long. Germline V gene sequence: CDR1 SGHRS, CDR2 YFSETQ. V lost 1 base and J lost 7, with 12 bases in between. The CDR3 loop reads CASSLRGTGNEQFF. CDR3 in DNA: TGCGCCAGCAGCTTGAGGGGAACGGGAAATGAGCAGTTCTTC.

This clonotype has a single count. This chain connects TRBV4-2 to TRBJ2-3; 10 nucleotides line up with TRBD1. The germline CDR1 and CDR2 sequences are LGHNA and YNFKEQ. This CDR3 contains 16 residues. Trimming at V came to 2 bases and at J to 2 bases, leaving 4 bases not matched to a gene. The CDR3 region is CASSQSDRGDTDTQYF. Written as DNA, the CDR3 is TGTGCCAGCAGCCAATCGGACAGGGGGGACACAGATACGCAGTATTTT.

V usage is TRBV7-8 and J usage is TRBJ1-5; maybe TRBD1 (6 bases). Germline lookup yields CDR1 SGHVS and CDR2 FQNEAQ. V gave up 6 bases and J gave up 7 bases, with 16 bases separating them. There are 14 residues in the CDR3. The DNA of the CDR3 is TGTGCCAGCAGTAGCATCGACGGGGGCCAGCCCCAGCATTTT. It codes for CASSSIDGGQPQHF. The variable domain in full, with the rest retrieved from reference TRBV7-8 and TRBJ1-5, is GAGVSQSPRYKVAKRGQDVALRCDPISGHVSLFWYQQALGQGPEFLTYFQNEAQLDKSGLPSDRFFAERPEGSVSTLKIQRTQQEDSAVYLCASSSIDGGQPQHFGDGTRLSIL.

CDR3 amino acids: CSAWRRGGNTEQFF. The CDR3 coding sequence is TGCAGTGCGTGGCGCCGTGGCGGGAACACTGAGCAGTTCTTC. V gene TRBV20-1 combines with J gene TRBJ2-1; D may be TRBD2 (6 bases). Trimming cost V 6 bases and J 9 bases, with 21 bases left between them. Germline V CDR1 and CDR2: DFQATT, SNEGSKA (reference sequence). This CDR3 is built from 14 residues.

The CDR3 nucleotides are TGCGCCAGCAGCCAAGGGGAATCCTACAATGAGCAGTTCTTC. Translation gives CASSQGESYNEQFF. The J gene is TRBJ2-1, the V gene TRBV4-3; no clear D gene. The CDR3 is 14 amino acids. V lost 1 base and J 1 base, leaving 5 bases between the germline ends. Germline values: CDR1 LGHNA, CDR2 YSLEER.

The table lists this clonotype with a few counts. V and J are TRBV27 and TRBJ2-1; 9 bases map to TRBD1. The CDR3 runs 12 residues. Germline CDR1 reads MNHEY; CDR2 reads SMNVEV (reference sequence). V lost 2 bases and J lost 11; bases outside the gene matches: 1. The CDR3 DNA follows: TGTGCCAGCAGTTTAGACAGGGGGAAGCAGTTCTTC. Encoded protein: CASSLDRGKQFF.